The 21 T cell receptor beta chains presented below share a single source sample, sequenced in a study of CD8 T cells in ankylosing spondylitis. TCRdb re-called the 5' RACE reads with MiXCR, one entry per CDR3 protein. The data contain 300,000 to 400,000 distinct CDR3 sequences, 20% to 25% of them singletons. Specimen: blood, either unsorted or a sorted T cell fraction (not recorded which). These receptors were obtained from a male donor with ankylosing spondylitis or in good health (not recorded which).

The rearrangement joins TRBV30 to TRBJ1-5; no reliable D call. Trimming stripped 8 bases from V and 5 bases from J, with 22 bases between. The CDR3 is 15 amino acids. Germline loops: CDR1 GTSNPN, CDR2 SVGIG (reference sequence). This chain's CDR3 is CAKTIFSREHQPQHF. CDR3 DNA: TGTGCCAAAACTATATTTAGCAGAGAACATCAGCCCCAGCATTTT.

There are a few counts of this clonotype. V usage is TRBV7-9 and J usage is TRBJ2-1; 11 nucleotides align to TRBD1. Germline CDR1 SEHNR, CDR2 FQNEAQ (reference sequence). Trimming cost V 6 bases and J 5 bases; bases outside gene matches: 3. This CDR3 has 14 amino acids. CDR3 residues: CASSGQGANNEQFF. The DNA for the CDR3 is TGTGCCAGCAGTGGACAGGGGGCGAACAATGAGCAGTTCTTC.

This clonotype has a handful of counts. The chain has TRBV9 and TRBJ1-6, with 7 bases aligning to TRBD1. Per germline, CDR1 SGDLS and CDR2 YYNGEE. The junction had 5 bases not matched to a gene; V was cut back by 4 bases and J by 10 bases. The CDR3 loop spans 13 amino acids. CDR3 nucleotides: TGTGCCAGCAGCCCCAGGGGGGGATCACCCCTCCACTTT. As protein: CASSPRGGSPLHF.

The chain is built from TRBV12-3 or TRBV12-4 and TRBJ2-3; D might be TRBD2 (5 bases). Trimming left V 2 bases short and J 0 bases short, with 12 bases between. CDR3 length: 16 residues. CDR3 protein: CASSLIAGGSTDTQYF. Here the CDR3 DNA reads TGTGCCAGCAGTTTAATCGCTGGCGGGAGCACAGATACGCAGTATTTT.

The V and J genes are TRBV7-2 and TRBJ2-1; maybe TRBD2 (6 bases). Trimming cost V 6 bases and J 3 bases, with 15 bases left between them. The CDR3 has 15 amino acids. CDR1 SGHTA and CDR2 FQGNSA come from the germline V gene. The CDR3 bases are TGTGCCAGCAGACCTCCGGGGACTGACTACAATGAGCAGTTCTTC. It is translated as CASRPPGTDYNEQFF.

This clonotype was picked up one time. This sequence joins TRBV10-2 and TRBJ2-1; weak D call: TRBD2 (5 bases). V was shortened by 4 bases and J by 8 bases, with 12 bases between the two germline ends. Germline V gives CDR1 WSHSY, CDR2 SAAADI. The CDR3 totals 13 residues. CDR3 residues: CASSGLPRDEQFF. CDR3 sequence (DNA): TGCGCCAGCAGTGGCCTACCGCGGGATGAGCAGTTCTTC.

Regarding this clonotype: One junction end does not reproduce the germline sequence, and a read error may be involved. The CDR3 protein is CAGSLSNRGYTEAFF. CDR3 sequence (DNA): TGTGCCGGCAGTTTATCGAACAGGGGTTACACTGAAGCTTTCTTT. This chain connects TRBV27 to TRBJ1-1, with 7 bases matching TRBD1. The CDR3 is 15 residues long. Germline V gene sequence: CDR1 MNHEY, CDR2 SMNVEV (reference sequence).

This clonotype has just a few counts. This chain connects TRBV7-6 to TRBJ2-1, with D possibly TRBD1 on 5 matching bases. This CDR3 has 15 amino acids. V was pared by 8 bases and J by 3 bases, with 17 bases between. The V gene's germline CDR1 is SGHVS and CDR2 FNYEAQ. CDR3 residues: CASAFTPDSYNEQFF. The CDR3 nucleotides read TGTGCCAGCGCCTTTACTCCAGACAGCTACAATGAGCAGTTCTTC.

The table lists this clonotype with a count of one. The junction does not match germline at one end; this may be a read error. This chain joins TRBV29-1 and TRBJ2-3; 7 positions match TRBD1. Germline CDR1 is SQVTM and CDR2 is ANQGSEA. The CDR3 has 15 residues. CDR3 in DNA: TGCAGCGTTTCCACCGGGACAGCAAGCACAGATACGCAGTGTTTT. It translates to CSVSTGTASTDTQCF.

This clonotype was seen a handful of times. V is TRBV4-1 and J is TRBJ2-7, with D maybe TRBD2 (6 bases). The CDR3 extends over 11 amino acids. Per germline, CDR1 MGHRA and CDR2 YSYEKL. The ends were cut back, 3 bases at V and 9 bases at J, with 9 bases in the middle. In DNA form, the CDR3 reads TGCGCCAGCAGCCAGGGGAGGCTGCAGTACTTC. Translated: CASSQGRLQYF.

V is TRBV10-3 and J is TRBJ2-7; no firm D call. The V gene's germline CDR1 is ENHRY and CDR2 SYGVKD. There are 12 residues in the CDR3. Trimming took 6 bases from V and 0 from J, leaving 6 bases between them. CDR3 nucleotides: TGTGCCATCAGCCAGAGCTCCTACGAGCAGTACTTC. Residues: CAISQSSYEQYF.

Concerning this clonotype: Relative to the germline gene, one junction end is altered; a read error may explain this. The chain couples TRBV7-7 to TRBJ2-7; TRBD1 matches 7 bases. This CDR3 is 14 amino acids long. Germline CDR1 and CDR2: SSHAT and FNYEAQ (reference sequence). This chain's CDR3 is CASSLRTGAYEQYF. CDR3 in DNA: TGTGCTAGCAGCCTCCGGACAGGAGCCTACGAGCAGTACTTC.

The rearrangement joins TRBV23-1 to TRBJ2-5; possible D gene TRBD2, 5 bases. Being an ORF, TRBV23-1 has a function that is uncertain. The V gene lost 6 bases and the J gene lost 1 base, with 15 bases spanning the gap. The length of the CDR3 is 15 residues. The CDR3 reads CASSTDRLLQETQYF. The CDR3 DNA follows: TGCGCCAGCAGCACCGATCGACTACTCCAAGAGACCCAGTACTTC.

This clonotype was recorded a few times. The chain has TRBV12-3 or TRBV12-4 and TRBJ2-2; D is possibly TRBD1 (6 bases). The CDR3 contains 16 residues. V was pared by 6 bases and J by 1 base, with 15 bases between. The CDR3 is CASRADRTMNTGELFF. The CDR3 DNA sequence: TGTGCCAGCAGAGCCGACAGGACGATGAACACCGGGGAGCTGTTTTTT.

There are a few counts of this clonotype. The chain joins TRBV12-3 or TRBV12-4 to TRBJ2-3; D possibly corresponds to TRBD2 (6 bases). Trimming cost V 5 bases and J 9 bases, with 15 bases left between them. The CDR3 is made up of 13 amino acids. CDR3 sequence (DNA): TGTGCCAGCAGTCGGGGGAGGCTGGCCACGCAGTATTTT. Translated: CASSRGRLATQYF.

This clonotype has just a few counts. DNA for the CDR3: TGTGCCACCAGCAGCACTTGGGGACAGGTCAGCAATCAGCCCCAGCATTTT. Translated, it gives CATSSTWGQVSNQPQHF. This chain connects TRBV15 to TRBJ1-5; 8 bases agree with TRBD1. The CDR3 covers 17 residues. Per the germline V gene, CDR1 is LNHNV and CDR2 is YYDKDF (reference sequence). With V trimmed by 3 bases and J by 1 base, 8 bases remained unmatched.

This clonotype was recorded a few times. The genes are TRBV6-1 and TRBJ2-7; TRBD1 is a possible D gene (6 bases). This CDR3 is built from 14 residues. V was pared by 6 bases and J by 4 bases, with 16 bases between. Germline values: CDR1 MNHNS, CDR2 SASEGT. CDR3 region: CASSQQGALYEQYF. CDR3 coding DNA: TGTGCCAGCAGCCAACAGGGAGCGCTTTACGAGCAGTACTTC.

V usage is TRBV28 and J usage is TRBJ2-4, with 8 nucleotides matching TRBD1. Trimming removed 4 bases from V and 6 bases from J; junction bases left unmatched: 8. The CDR3 length is 15 residues. The germline gives CDR1 MDHEN, CDR2 SYDVKM. The CDR3 sequence is CASSSTGTGLNIQYF. CDR3 nucleotide sequence: TGTGCCAGCAGTTCGACCGGGACAGGACTAAACATTCAGTACTTC. The full variable domain, in which reference TRBV28 and TRBJ2-4 provide the parts outside the CDR3, is DVKVTQSSRYLVKRTGEKVFLECVQDMDHENMFWYRQDPGLGLRLIYFSYDVKMKEKGDIPEGYSVSREKKERFSLILESASTNQTSMYLCASSSTGTGLNIQYFGAGTRLSVL.

The chain uses TRBV4-1 and TRBJ2-2, with TRBD2 matching over 8 bases. The CDR3 has 16 amino acids. V lost 4 bases to trimming and J lost 4 bases; unmatched junction nucleotides: 8. The germline V gene encodes CDR1 MGHRA and CDR2 YSYEKL. CDR3 DNA sequence: TGCGCCAGCAGCCCCACGGGAGGGATTCGCACCGGGGAGCTGTTTTTT. Amino acids: CASSPTGGIRTGELFF.

V and J are TRBV12-3 or TRBV12-4 and TRBJ2-7; 8 nucleotides align to TRBD2. The CDR3 is made up of 15 amino acids. The trim removed 6 bases at V and 0 bases at J, leaving 7 bases unmatched. CDR3 amino acids: CASRPGGGSSYEQYF. The CDR3 nucleotides read TGTGCCAGCAGACCCGGGGGGGGGAGCTCCTACGAGCAGTACTTC.

The chain uses TRBV11-2 and TRBJ2-5; D may be TRBD1 or TRBD2 (5 bases each). The V end was cut by 7 bases, the J end by 1 base, with 16 bases between. Germline-derived CDR1 and CDR2 are SGHAT and FQNNGV. The CDR3 spans 15 residues. The CDR3 loop is CASNQDWDLQETQYF. In DNA, the CDR3 is TGTGCCAGCAACCAGGACTGGGACCTCCAAGAGACCCAGTACTTC.